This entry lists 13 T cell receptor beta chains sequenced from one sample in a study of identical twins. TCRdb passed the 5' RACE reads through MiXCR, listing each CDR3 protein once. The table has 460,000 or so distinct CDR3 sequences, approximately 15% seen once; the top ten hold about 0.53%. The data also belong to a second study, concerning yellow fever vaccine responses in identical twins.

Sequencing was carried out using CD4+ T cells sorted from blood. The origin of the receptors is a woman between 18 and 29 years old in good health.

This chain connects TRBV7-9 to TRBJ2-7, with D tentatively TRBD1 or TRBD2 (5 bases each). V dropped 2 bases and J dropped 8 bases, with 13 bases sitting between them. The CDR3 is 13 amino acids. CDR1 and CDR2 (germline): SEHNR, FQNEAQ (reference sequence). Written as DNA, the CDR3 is TGTGCCAGCAGCTTAACCGAACGGGGCAAGCAGTACTTC. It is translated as CASSLTERGKQYF.

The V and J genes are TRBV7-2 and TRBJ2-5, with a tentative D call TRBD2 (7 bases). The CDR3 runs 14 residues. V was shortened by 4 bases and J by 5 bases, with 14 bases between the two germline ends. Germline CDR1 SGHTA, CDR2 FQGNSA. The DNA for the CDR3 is TGTGCCAGCAGCTCTGGGAGGGGGGCCGAGACCCAGTACTTC. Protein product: CASSSGRGAETQYF.

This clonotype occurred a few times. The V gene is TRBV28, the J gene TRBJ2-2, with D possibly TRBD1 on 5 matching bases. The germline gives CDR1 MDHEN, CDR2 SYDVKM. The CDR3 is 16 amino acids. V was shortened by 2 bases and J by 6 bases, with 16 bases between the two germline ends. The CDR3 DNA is TGTGCCAGCAGTTTAAGGCAGGGTATAAGCTCCGGGGAGCTGTTTTTT. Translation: CASSLRQGISSGELFF. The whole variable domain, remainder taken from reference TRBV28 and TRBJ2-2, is DVKVTQSSRYLVKRTGEKVFLECVQDMDHENMFWYRQDPGLGLRLIYFSYDVKMKEKGDIPEGYSVSREKKERFSLILESASTNQTSMYLCASSLRQGISSGELFFGEGSRLTVL.

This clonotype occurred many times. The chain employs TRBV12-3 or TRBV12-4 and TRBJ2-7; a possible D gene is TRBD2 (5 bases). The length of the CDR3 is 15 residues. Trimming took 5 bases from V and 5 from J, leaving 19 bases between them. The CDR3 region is CASSLGSTRAHEQYF. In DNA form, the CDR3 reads TGTGCCAGCAGTCTAGGGAGTACTAGAGCCCACGAGCAGTACTTC.

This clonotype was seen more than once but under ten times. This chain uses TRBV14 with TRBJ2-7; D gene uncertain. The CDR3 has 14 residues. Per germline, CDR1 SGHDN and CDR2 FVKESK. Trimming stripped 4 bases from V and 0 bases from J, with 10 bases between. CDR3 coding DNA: TGTGCCAGCAGCCTTAGACTTCTCTCCTACGAGCAGTACTTC. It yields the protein CASSLRLLSYEQYF.

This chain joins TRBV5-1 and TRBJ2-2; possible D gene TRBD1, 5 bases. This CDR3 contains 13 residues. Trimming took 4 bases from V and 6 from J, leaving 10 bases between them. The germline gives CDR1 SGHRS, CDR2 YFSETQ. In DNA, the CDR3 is TGCGCCAGCAGCGTTGACAGTCCCGGGGAGCTGTTTTTT. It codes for CASSVDSPGELFF.

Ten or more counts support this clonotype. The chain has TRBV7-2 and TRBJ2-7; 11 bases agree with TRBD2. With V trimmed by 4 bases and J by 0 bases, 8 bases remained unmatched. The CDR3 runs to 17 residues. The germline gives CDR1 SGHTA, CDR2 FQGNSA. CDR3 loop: CASSYGLAGFSSYEQYF. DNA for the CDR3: TGTGCCAGCAGCTACGGACTAGCGGGTTTTAGCTCCTACGAGCAGTACTTC.

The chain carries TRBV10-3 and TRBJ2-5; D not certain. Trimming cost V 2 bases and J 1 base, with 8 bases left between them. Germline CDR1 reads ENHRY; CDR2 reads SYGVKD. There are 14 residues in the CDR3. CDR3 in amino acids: CAISEVGSQETQYF. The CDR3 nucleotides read TGTGCCATCAGTGAGGTGGGCAGCCAAGAGACCCAGTACTTC.

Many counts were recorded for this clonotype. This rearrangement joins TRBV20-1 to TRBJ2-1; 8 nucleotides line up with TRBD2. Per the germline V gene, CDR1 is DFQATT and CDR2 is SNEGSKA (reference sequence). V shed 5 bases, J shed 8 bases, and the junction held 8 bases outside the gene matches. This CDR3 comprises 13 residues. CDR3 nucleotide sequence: TGCAGTGCTGAGAGCGGGAGAGGCGATGAGCAGTTCTTC. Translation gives CSAESGRGDEQFF.

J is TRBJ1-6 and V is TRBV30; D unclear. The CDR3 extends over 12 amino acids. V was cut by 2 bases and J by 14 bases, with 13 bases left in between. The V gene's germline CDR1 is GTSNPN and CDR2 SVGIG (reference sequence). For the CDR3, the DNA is TGTGCCTGGAGTTCTGGCCCGACGACCCTCCACTTT. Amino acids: CAWSSGPTTLHF.

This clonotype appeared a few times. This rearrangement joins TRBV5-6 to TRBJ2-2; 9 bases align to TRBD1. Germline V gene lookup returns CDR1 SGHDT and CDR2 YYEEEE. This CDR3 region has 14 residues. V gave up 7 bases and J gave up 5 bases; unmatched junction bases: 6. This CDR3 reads CASDGTGRTGELFF. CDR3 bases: TGTGCCAGCGACGGGACAGGGAGGACCGGGGAGCTGTTTTTT.

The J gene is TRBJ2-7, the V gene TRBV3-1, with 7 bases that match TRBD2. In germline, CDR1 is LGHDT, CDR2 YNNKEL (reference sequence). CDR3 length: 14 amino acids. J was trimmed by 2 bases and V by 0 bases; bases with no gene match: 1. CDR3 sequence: CASSQEGLTYEQYF. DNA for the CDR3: TGTGCCAGCAGCCAAGAGGGACTAACCTACGAGCAGTACTTC.

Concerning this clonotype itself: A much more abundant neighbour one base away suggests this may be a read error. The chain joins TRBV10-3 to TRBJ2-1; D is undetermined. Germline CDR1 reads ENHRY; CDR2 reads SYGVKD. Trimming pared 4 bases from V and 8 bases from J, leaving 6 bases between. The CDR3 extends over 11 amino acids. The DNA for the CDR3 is TGTGCCATCAGTGTGCAGGATGAGCAGTTCTTC. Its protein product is CAISVQDEQFF.